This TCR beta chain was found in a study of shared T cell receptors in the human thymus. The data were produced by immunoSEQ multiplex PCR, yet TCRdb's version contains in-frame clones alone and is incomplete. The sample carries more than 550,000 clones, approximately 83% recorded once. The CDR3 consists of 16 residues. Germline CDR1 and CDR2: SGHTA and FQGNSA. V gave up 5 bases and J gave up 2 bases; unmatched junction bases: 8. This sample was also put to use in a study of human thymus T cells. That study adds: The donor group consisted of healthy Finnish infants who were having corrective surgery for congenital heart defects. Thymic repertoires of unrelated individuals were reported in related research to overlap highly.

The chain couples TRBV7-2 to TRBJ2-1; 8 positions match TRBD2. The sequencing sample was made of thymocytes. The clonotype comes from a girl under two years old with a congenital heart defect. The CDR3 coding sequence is TGTGCCAGCAGCGCCCGGGGGGGGGAGACCTACAATGAGCAGTTCTTC. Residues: CASSARGGETYNEQFF. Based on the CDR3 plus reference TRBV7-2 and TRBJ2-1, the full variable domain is GAGVSQSPSNKVTEKGKDVELRCDPISGHTALYWYRQSLGQGLEFLIYFQGNSAPDKSGLPSDRFSAERTGGSVSTLTIQRTQQEDSAVYLCASSARGGETYNEQFFGPGTRLTVL.